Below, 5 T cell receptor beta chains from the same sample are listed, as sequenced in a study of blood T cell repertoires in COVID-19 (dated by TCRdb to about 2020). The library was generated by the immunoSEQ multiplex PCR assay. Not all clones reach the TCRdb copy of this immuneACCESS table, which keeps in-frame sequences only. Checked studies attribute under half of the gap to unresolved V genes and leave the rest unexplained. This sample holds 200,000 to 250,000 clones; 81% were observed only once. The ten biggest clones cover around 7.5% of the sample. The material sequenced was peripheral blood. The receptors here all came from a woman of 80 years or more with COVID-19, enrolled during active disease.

This CDR3 is CASSQPQGTGELFF. In DNA form, the CDR3 reads TGTGCCAGCAGTCAACCGCAGGGCACCGGGGAGCTGTTTTTT. The chain joins TRBV7-2 to TRBJ2-2, with D perhaps TRBD1 (5 bases). Between the trimmed V and J ends, which lost 6 bases and 4 bases, there was a span of 12 bases. CDR3 length: 14 residues. Germline V gives CDR1 SGHTA, CDR2 FQGNSA.

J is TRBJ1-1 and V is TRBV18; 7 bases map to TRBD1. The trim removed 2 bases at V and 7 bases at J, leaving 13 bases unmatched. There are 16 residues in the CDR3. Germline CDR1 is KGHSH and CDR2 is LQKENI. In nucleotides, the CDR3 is TGTGCCAGCTCACCATACCCCGACAGGGCTGCCATTGAAGCTTTCTTT. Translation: CASSPYPDRAAIEAFF.

CDR3: CASKARGMNTEAFF. The CDR3 nucleotides are TGTGCCAGTAAGGCCAGGGGAATGAACACTGAAGCTTTCTTT. V is TRBV2 and J is TRBJ1-1; D might be TRBD1 (6 bases). There are 14 residues in the CDR3. Germline lookup yields CDR1 SNHLY and CDR2 FYNNEI. V gave up 9 bases and J gave up 0 bases, with 14 bases separating them.

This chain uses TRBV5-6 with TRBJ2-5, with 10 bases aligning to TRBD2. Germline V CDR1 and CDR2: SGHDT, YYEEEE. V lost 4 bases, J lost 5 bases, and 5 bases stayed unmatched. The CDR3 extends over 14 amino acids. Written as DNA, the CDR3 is TGTGCCAGCAGCCTGAAGACTAGCGGGGAGACCCAGTACTTC. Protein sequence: CASSLKTSGETQYF.

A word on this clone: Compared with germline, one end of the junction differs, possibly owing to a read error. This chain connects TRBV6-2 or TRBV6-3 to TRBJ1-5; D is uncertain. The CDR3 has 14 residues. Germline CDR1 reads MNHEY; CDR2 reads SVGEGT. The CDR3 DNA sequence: TGTGCCAGCAGCCGCTCCCTTAGCGATCAGCCCCAGCATTTT. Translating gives CASSRSLSDQPQHF.